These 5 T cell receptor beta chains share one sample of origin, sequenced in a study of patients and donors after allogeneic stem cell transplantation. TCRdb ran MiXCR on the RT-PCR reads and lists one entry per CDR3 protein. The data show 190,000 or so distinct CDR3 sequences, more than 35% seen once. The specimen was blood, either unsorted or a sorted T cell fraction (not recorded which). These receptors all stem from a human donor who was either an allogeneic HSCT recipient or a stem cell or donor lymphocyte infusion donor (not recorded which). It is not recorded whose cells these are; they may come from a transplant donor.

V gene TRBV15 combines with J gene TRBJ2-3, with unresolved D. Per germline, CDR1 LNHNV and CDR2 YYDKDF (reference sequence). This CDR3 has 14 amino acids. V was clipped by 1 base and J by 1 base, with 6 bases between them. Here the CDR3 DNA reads TGTGCCACCAGCAGAGGCCTCGGCACAGATACGCAGTATTTT. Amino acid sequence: CATSRGLGTDTQYF.

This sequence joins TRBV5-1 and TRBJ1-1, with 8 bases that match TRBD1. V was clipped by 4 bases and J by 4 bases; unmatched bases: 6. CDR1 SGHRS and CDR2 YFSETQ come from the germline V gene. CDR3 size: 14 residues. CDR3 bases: TGCGCCAGCAGCACCCGACAGGGGACCACTGAAGCTTTCTTT. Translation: CASSTRQGTTEAFF.

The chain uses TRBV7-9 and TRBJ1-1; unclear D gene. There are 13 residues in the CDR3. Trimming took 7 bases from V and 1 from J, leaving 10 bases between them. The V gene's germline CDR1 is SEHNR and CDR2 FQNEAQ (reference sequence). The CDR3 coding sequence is TGTGCCAGCACCCCGGGCCCGAACACTGAAGCTTTCTTT. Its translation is CASTPGPNTEAFF. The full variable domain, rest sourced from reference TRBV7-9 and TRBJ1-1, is DTGVSQNPRHKITKRGQNVTFRCDPISEHNRLYWYRQTLGQGPEFLTYFQNEAQLEKSRLLSDRFSAERPKGSFSTLEIQRTEQGDSAMYLCASTPGPNTEAFFGQGTRLTVV.

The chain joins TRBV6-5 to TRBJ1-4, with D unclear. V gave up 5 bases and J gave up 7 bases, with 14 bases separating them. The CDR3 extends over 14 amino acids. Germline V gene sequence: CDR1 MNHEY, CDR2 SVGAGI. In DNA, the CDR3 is TGTGCCAGCAGTCCTACCTGGACCCGTGAAAAACTGTTTTTT. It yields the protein CASSPTWTREKLFF.

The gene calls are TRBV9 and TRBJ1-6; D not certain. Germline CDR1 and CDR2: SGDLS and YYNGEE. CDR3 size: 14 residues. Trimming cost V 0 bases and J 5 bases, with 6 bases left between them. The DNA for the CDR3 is TGTGCCAGCAGCGTAGAGGGAGATAATTCACCCCTCCACTTT. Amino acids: CASSVEGDNSPLHF. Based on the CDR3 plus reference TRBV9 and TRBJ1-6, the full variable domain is DSGVTQTPKHLITATGQRVTLRCSPRSGDLSVYWYQQSLDQGLQFLIQYYNGEERAKGNILERFSAQQFPDLHSELNLSSLELGDSALYFCASSVEGDNSPLHFGNGTRLTVT.